The 20 T cell receptor beta chains below come from one sample, sequenced in a study of shared clonotypes between healthy human individuals. The assay was immunoSEQ multiplex PCR, and TCRdb's table has in-frame clones only and misses some. The sample lists some 650,000 clones, 97% occurring once. The sequenced sample was naive CD4+ T cells sorted from blood. Subset noted: CD45RA+ positively selected. The receptors shown here come from a woman aged 30 to 39 in good health.

The rearrangement uses TRBV5-1 and TRBJ2-6; tentative D call: TRBD1 (5 bases). The V gene's germline CDR1 is SGHRS and CDR2 YFSETQ. V was cut by 0 bases and J by 2 bases, with 6 bases left in between. The CDR3 spans 15 residues. The CDR3, as DNA: TGCGCCAGCAGCTTGGACAGGACTGGGGCCAACGTCCTGACTTTC. It is translated as CASSLDRTGANVLTF.

J is TRBJ2-7 and V is TRBV5-1, with D perhaps TRBD1 or TRBD2 (5 bases each). From germline, CDR1 is SGHRS and CDR2 YFSETQ. The CDR3 is 13 amino acids. Deletions cut 3 bases from V and 9 bases from J, with 16 bases between. The CDR3 region is CASSWDVQLGQYF. The CDR3 coding sequence is TGCGCCAGCAGCTGGGACGTGCAACTCGGGCAGTACTTC.

This chain joins TRBV19 and TRBJ2-1, with TRBD1 identical over 7 bases. This CDR3 has 13 amino acids. V lost 9 bases and J lost 8; bases outside the gene matches: 10. Germline values: CDR1 LNHDA, CDR2 SQIVND (reference sequence). Here the CDR3 reads CASKTGLRDEQFF. The CDR3 DNA reads TGTGCCAGCAAGACAGGGTTAAGGGATGAGCAGTTCTTC.

This clone was observed once. The J gene is TRBJ2-1, the V gene TRBV27; D gene uncertain. From germline, CDR1 is MNHEY and CDR2 SMNVEV (reference sequence). The CDR3 is made up of 14 amino acids. With 4 bases removed from V and 6 bases from J, the gap between germline ends came to 13 bases. The CDR3 DNA is TGTGCCAGCAGTTGGGTCCAGCGCATCAATGAGCAGTTCTTC. Translated: CASSWVQRINEQFF.

The V and J genes are TRBV7-6 and TRBJ2-5; D is possibly TRBD2 (6 bases). Germline V gene sequence: CDR1 SGHVS, CDR2 FNYEAQ. CDR3 length: 14 amino acids. V dropped 1 base and J dropped 5 bases, with 11 bases sitting between them. DNA for the CDR3: TGTGCCAGCAGCTTAGTGGATGGGGGGGAGACCCAGTACTTC. Protein: CASSLVDGGETQYF.

The gene calls are TRBV11-3 and TRBJ2-7; perhaps D is TRBD1 or TRBD2 (5 bases each). The CDR3 runs to 13 residues. Germline-derived CDR1 and CDR2 are SGHNT and YENEEA. The V and J ends lost 0 bases and 7 bases respectively, with 10 bases between them. The CDR3 protein is CASSLDTGREQYF. As DNA, the CDR3 is TGTGCCAGCAGCTTAGATACGGGGCGGGAGCAGTACTTC.

The chain combines TRBV10-3 with TRBJ1-2; D is uncertain. The germline gives CDR1 ENHRY, CDR2 SYGVKD. V lost 8 bases and J lost 5, with 15 bases in between. This CDR3 contains 13 residues. CDR3 region: CAIGNQDLYGYTF. The DNA for the CDR3 is TGTGCCATCGGAAATCAGGACCTTTATGGCTACACCTTC.

The chain recombines TRBV25-1 with TRBJ2-5; 8 bases align to TRBD1. V lost 4 bases and J lost 1; bases outside the gene matches: 5. CDR3 length: 15 residues. Looked up from germline, CDR1 is MGHDK and CDR2 is SYGVNS. The CDR3 here is CASSAPGTGQETQYF. Written as DNA, the CDR3 is TGTGCCAGCAGTGCCCCTGGGACAGGCCAAGAGACCCAGTACTTC.

J is TRBJ2-1 and V is TRBV4-1; 10 nucleotides match TRBD2. V dropped 4 bases and J dropped 5; count of bases not matched to a gene: 2. Per germline, CDR1 MGHRA and CDR2 YSYEKL. The CDR3 length is 14 residues. DNA of the CDR3: TGCGCCAGCAGCCGGGGACTAGCGAACAATGAGCAGTTCTTC. Its translation is CASSRGLANNEQFF.

The chain has TRBV2 and TRBJ2-5; 8 nucleotides agree with TRBD1. CDR3 length equals 16 residues. The junction had 5 bases not matched to a gene; V was cut back by 0 bases and J by 2 bases. Per the germline V gene, CDR1 is SNHLY and CDR2 is FYNNEI. The CDR3 DNA is TGTGCCAGCAGTGAAGCGGTAGGGACAGGACAAGAGACCCAGTACTTC. Its translation: CASSEAVGTGQETQYF. Filled out from reference TRBV2 and TRBJ2-5, the complete variable domain reads EPEVTQTPSHQVTQMGQEVILRCVPISNHLYFYWYRQILGQKVEFLVSFYNNEISEKSEIFDDQFSVERPDGSNFTLKIRSTKLEDSAMYFCASSEAVGTGQETQYFGPGTRLLVL.

The gene calls are TRBV4-1 and TRBJ1-4; no clear D. In germline, CDR1 is MGHRA, CDR2 YSYEKL. There are 17 residues in the CDR3. V was cut by 0 bases and J by 1 base, with 12 bases left in between. This chain's CDR3 is CASSQDQGRGTNEKLFF. Here the CDR3 DNA reads TGCGCCAGCAGCCAAGATCAAGGGCGGGGAACTAATGAAAAACTGTTTTTT.

The CDR3 DNA follows: TGTGCCAGCAGCGTAGCCCCGTCTCTTGCAGCCTTGGAGCAGTACTTC. It translates to CASSVAPSLAALEQYF. The chain employs TRBV9 and TRBJ2-7; D uncertain. V gave up 0 bases and J gave up 7 bases, with 20 bases separating them. The CDR3 spans 16 residues. Germline lookup yields CDR1 SGDLS and CDR2 YYNGEE. Variable domain in full (rest from reference TRBV9 and TRBJ2-7): DSGVTQTPKHLITATGQRVTLRCSPRSGDLSVYWYQQSLDQGLQFLIQYYNGEERAKGNILERFSAQQFPDLHSELNLSSLELGDSALYFCASSVAPSLAALEQYFGPGTRLTVT.

The chain joins TRBV11-3 to TRBJ2-1; a weak D match, TRBD1 (5 bases). Germline assignment: CDR1 SGHNT and CDR2 YENEEA. The CDR3 runs 15 residues. Trimming stripped 5 bases from V and 0 bases from J, with 11 bases between. The CDR3 coding sequence is TGTGCCAGCAGCGGACGACAGAGCTCCTACAATGAGCAGTTCTTC. Translation: CASSGRQSSYNEQFF.

CDR3 DNA sequence: TGTGCCAGCAGCTCCCATCGGGGGTACCTCTACACCTTC. The encoded protein is CASSSHRGYLYTF. The rearrangement links TRBV7-2 to TRBJ1-2; D possibly corresponds to TRBD1 (5 bases). V was clipped by 4 bases and J by 10 bases, with 16 bases between them. CDR3 size: 13 residues. CDR1 is SGHTA and CDR2 is FQGNSA in the germline V gene.

The chain links TRBV28 to TRBJ2-7, with 9 bases aligning to TRBD1. The V segment lost 5 bases and the J segment 7 bases; nucleotides outside the gene matches: 9. Germline lookup yields CDR1 MDHEN and CDR2 SYDVKM. There are 14 residues in the CDR3. Here the CDR3 reads CASSRTGAPGEQYF. The CDR3 region has the DNA TGTGCCAGCAGTAGGACAGGGGCGCCGGGGGAGCAGTACTTC.

This chain uses TRBV28 with TRBJ2-1; D tentatively fits TRBD1 or TRBD2 (6 bases each). CDR3 length equals 16 residues. The germline CDR1 and CDR2 sequences are MDHEN and SYDVKM. Trimming cost V 7 bases and J 1 base, with 17 bases left between them. CDR3 nucleotides: TGTGCCAGCACCTCCGAGGGGGGCGGTTCCTACAATGAGCAGTTCTTC. This encodes CASTSEGGGSYNEQFF.

This chain links TRBV4-2 with TRBJ2-7; TRBD2 is a possible D gene (6 bases). The CDR3 runs to 16 residues. Per germline, CDR1 LGHNA and CDR2 YNFKEQ. With 3 bases removed from V and 4 bases from J, the gap between germline ends came to 19 bases. This CDR3 reads CASSQRLLSSEYEQYF. In DNA, the CDR3 is TGTGCCAGCAGCCAGCGCTTGTTGTCTAGCGAATACGAGCAGTACTTC.

This chain uses TRBV21-1 with TRBJ2-2; the DNA was not used to check the table's D call, TRBD1. TRBV21-1 is a documented pseudogene. The CDR3 has 14 residues. CDR3 sequence (DNA): TGTGCCAGCACGGGACAGGGGAACACCGGGGAGCTGTTTTTT. This encodes CASTGQGNTGELFF.

The chain employs TRBV9 and TRBJ2-5; D is undetermined. The CDR3 totals 14 residues. The ends were cut back, 4 bases at V and 3 bases at J, with 13 bases in the middle. CDR1 and CDR2 from the germline V gene are SGDLS and YYNGEE. The CDR3 sequence: CASSRRWLEETQYF. The CDR3 region has the DNA TGTGCCAGCAGCCGTCGGTGGCTGGAAGAGACCCAGTACTTC.

CDR3 in amino acids: CASSGTSGYANEQYF. The CDR3 DNA is TGCGCCAGCAGCGGGACTAGCGGGTACGCCAACGAGCAGTACTTC. This chain joins TRBV5-1 and TRBJ2-7, with 12 positions matching TRBD2. Unmatched junction bases numbered 7, after V lost 4 bases and J lost 5 bases. This CDR3 is 15 amino acids long. Germline CDR1 and CDR2: SGHRS and YFSETQ.